The rows below give T cell receptor beta chains drawn from one sample of a study of blood T cell repertoires in COVID-19. The method was immunoSEQ multiplex PCR; TCRdb's version includes in-frame clones alone and lacks a portion of them. The data show around 40,000 clones, roughly 85% seen once. Sequencing was carried out using peripheral blood. The origin of the receptors is a human donor in a cohort sampled during active COVID-19. Each CDR3 is given with its conserved first and last residue. The D gene is left open where the match is weak. Not every row has a clone size; where given, it reads once, few, many or a size class.

>TRBJ2-5|TRBV7-9|NA|NA
TGTGCCAGCGCCTCCGGGGGGCGGGAGACCCAGTACTTC
CASASGGRETQYF
>TRBJ2-3|TRBV7-2|NA|TRBD2
TGTGCCAGCAGCTTGTCCACTAGCGGGGGGGCGCATACGCAGTATTTT
CASSLSTSGGAHTQYF
>TRBJ1-1|TRBV5-6|once|NA
TGTGCCAGCAGCTTGGGGTACAGGGAGTCTGAAGCTTTCTTT
CASSLGYRESEAFF
>TRBJ2-1|TRBV7-7|NA|TRBD1
TGTGCCAGCTCCCGCCCAGGGGGCAGTGAGCAGTTCTTC
CASSRPGGSEQFF
>TRBJ2-3|TRBV19|NA|TRBD2
TGTGCCAGTAGTATAGGGCGGGGGGGCCACGATACGCAGTATTTT
CASSIGRGGHDTQYF
>TRBJ1-1|TRBV6-5|NA|TRBD1
TGTGCCAGCAGTTACGAGGGGGCGAGGGCTGAAGCTTTCTTT
CASSYEGARAEAFF
>TRBJ2-7|TRBV5-1|NA|NA
TGCGCCAGCAGCCCCTCTACAGGGTACGAGCAGTACTTC
CASSPSTGYEQYF
>TRBJ2-1|TRBV18|NA|TRBD1
TGTGCCAGCTCACCAGGGCCGACAGGGTGGAATGAGCAGTTCTTC
CASSPGPTGWNEQFF
>TRBJ2-7|TRBV7-8|NA|NA
TGTGCCAGCAGCTTAAACCAGGGTATCTACGAGCAGTACTTC
CASSLNQGIYEQYF
>TRBJ2-7|TRBV4-1|NA|TRBD1
TGCGCCAGCAGCCTCAGATCTGGGACAGCACTACCCCTCTACGAGCAGTACTTC
CASSLRSGTALPLYEQYF
>TRBJ2-5|TRBV4-1|NA|TRBD1
TGCGCCAGCAGCCAGGACAGGTCGCGCTTTCAAGAGACCCAGTACTTC
CASSQDRSRFQETQYF
>TRBJ2-3|TRBV10-3|once|NA
TGTGCCATCAGTGCCCAGCCGTCCAGCGCAGATACGCAGTATTTT
CAISAQPSSADTQYF
>TRBJ2-1|TRBV3-1/TRBV3-2|NA|NA
TGTGCCAGCAGCCAAGGTAGGGGTGAGCAGTTCTTC
CASSQGRGEQFF
>TRBJ1-5|TRBV9|NA|TRBD1
TGTGCCAGCAGCGGACATACAGGGGATCAGCCCCAGCATTTT
CASSGHTGDQPQHF
>TRBJ2-5|TRBV5-5|NA|TRBD2
TGTGCCAGCAGCTTGGGGATTTCTAGCGGACAAGAGACCCAGTACTTC
CASSLGISSGQETQYF
>TRBJ2-2|TRBV11-2|once|TRBD2
TGTGCCAGCAGGGGCGGGGGGGCCGTCGGCACCGGGGAGCTGTTTTTT
CASRGGGAVGTGELFF
>TRBJ2-3|TRBV29-1|NA|NA
TGCAGCGTTGTTATGCTAGCTAAAAACACAGATACGCAGTATTTT
CSVVMLAKNTDTQYF
>TRBJ2-2|TRBV6-6|few|TRBD2
TGTGCCAGCAGTCCAACCTTCCGGGGGGGAGTCACCGGGGAGCTGTTTTTT
CASSPTFRGGVTGELFF
>TRBJ1-6|TRBV10-3|NA|NA
TGTGCCATCAGTGACAGGGGTTATAATTCACCCCTCCACTTT
CAISDRGYNSPLHF
>TRBJ2-1|TRBV7-9|once|NA
TGTGCCAGCAGCTTAGAGAGTGAGCAGTTCTTC
CASSLESEQFF
>TRBJ2-5|TRBV4-2|NA|TRBD1
TGTGCCAGCAGCGTTCGCCCTGGGACAGGGGTCTCCCAAGAGACCCAGTACTTC
CASSVRPGTGVSQETQYF
>TRBJ2-3|TRBV18|NA|NA
TGTGCCAGCTCACCCATCGGACAAACTAGCACAGATACGCAGTATTTT
CASSPIGQTSTDTQYF
>TRBJ2-2|TRBV7-9|NA|TRBD2
TGTGCCAGCAGCTCGATAGGACTAGCGGGGGCCCCCACCGGGGAGCTGTTTTTT
CASSSIGLAGAPTGELFF
>TRBJ2-1|TRBV7-7|NA|TRBD2
TGTGCCAGCAGCGCATCCTTAGGGCGGGGGGGGCACAATGAGCAGTTCTTC
CASSASLGRGGHNEQFF
>TRBJ1-1|TRBV5-1|NA|NA
TGCGCCAGCAGCTTTGACACGGGGAAAGTTAACGCTTTCTTT
CASSFDTGKVNAFF
>TRBJ1-2|TRBV20-1|NA|NA
TGCAGTGCTAGACAGGGATATGGCTACACCTTC
CSARQGYGYTF
>TRBJ2-4|TRBV14|NA|NA
TGTGCCAGCAGCCCCACAACGGCCAAAAACATTCAGTACTTC
CASSPTTAKNIQYF
>TRBJ1-1|TRBV5-1|NA|NA
TGCGCCAGCAGCCCGCAAGGGGGGGCGGCTGAAGCTTTCTTT
CASSPQGGAAEAFF
>TRBJ2-1|TRBV6-4|NA|TRBD1
TGTGCCAGCAGTCCGGGACAGGGTAACGGTGAGCAGTTCTTC
CASSPGQGNGEQFF
>TRBJ1-1|TRBV12-5|NA|NA
TGTGCTAGTGGTTTGGCGGGCAATCTAGGAGGCACTGAAGCTTTCTTT
CASGLAGNLGGTEAFF
>TRBJ2-7|TRBV5-1|NA|NA
TGCGCCAGCAGCTTGCCTGGGGGCGAAACCTACGAGCAGTACTTC
CASSLPGGETYEQYF
>TRBJ2-7|TRBV5-4|NA|TRBD1
TGTGCCAGCAGCCGCTCTGAGGGGGCCCACGAGCAGTACTTC
CASSRSEGAHEQYF
>TRBJ2-7|TRBV3-1/TRBV3-2|few|NA
TGTGCCAGCAGCCAAGCTAAGGGCAGGGTCGACGAGCAGTACTTC
CASSQAKGRVDEQYF
>TRBJ2-5|TRBV6-5|NA|TRBD2
TGTGCCAGCGGGACTAGTATCGGGGAGACCCAGTACTTC
CASGTSIGETQYF
>TRBJ1-2|TRBV3-1/TRBV3-2|NA|TRBD1
TGTGCCAGCAGCCGGCTGGACAGGGGAGGCTATGGCTACACCTTC
CASSRLDRGGYGYTF
>TRBJ1-6|TRBV2|few|NA
TGTGCCAGCAGTGGCGGCAGGGGTTCTGTCTCACCCCTCCACTTT
CASSGGRGSVSPLHF
>TRBJ2-5|TRBV11-2|NA|TRBD2
TGTGCCAGCAGCCGCGGGGAGACGGGGGGACCCCAAGAGACCCAGTACTTC
CASSRGETGGPQETQYF
>TRBJ1-2|TRBV4-1|NA|TRBD1
TGCGCCAGCAGCCAGGGACAGGGATATGGCTACACCTTC
CASSQGQGYGYTF
>TRBJ1-6|TRBV2|NA|NA
TGTGCCAGCATTTTGACAGTTGGGCCCCTCCACTTT
CASILTVGPLHF
>TRBJ2-1|TRBV6-1|once|NA
TGTGCCAGCAGTGATTACAGACACAATGAGCAGTTCTTC
CASSDYRHNEQFF
>TRBJ2-7|TRBV9|once|TRBD1
TGTGCCAGCAGCGTAGGGACAGGTCTTTCCTACGAGCAGTACTTC
CASSVGTGLSYEQYF
>TRBJ1-2|TRBV10-3|NA|TRBD1
TGTGCCATCCAGTCAGGGGGGCGAGGCTATGGCTACACCTTC
CAIQSGGRGYGYTF
>TRBJ2-3|TRBV5-1|NA|NA
TGCGCCAGCGGCCAGGACAGCACTAGCACAGATACGCAGTATTTT
CASGQDSTSTDTQYF
>TRBJ2-5|TRBV7-8|NA|TRBD2
TGTGCCAGCAGCTCAACAACTCGACTAGCGGGTCGGGAGACCCAGTACTTC
CASSSTTRLAGRETQYF
>TRBJ2-7|TRBV2|NA|TRBD2
TGTGCCAGCAGACTAGCGGGGGGGCGGGGTGAGCAGTACTTC
CASRLAGGRGEQYF
>TRBJ2-5|TRBV7-8|few|NA
TGTGCCAGCAGGACACCTACGGGACTCCGGGGGACCCAGTACTTC
CASRTPTGLRGTQYF
>TRBJ2-1|TRBV14|NA|NA
TGTGCCAGCAGCCCCGGGAGATGGAGTGAGCAGTTCTTC
CASSPGRWSEQFF
>TRBJ1-2|TRBV29-1|NA|TRBD1
TGCAGCGTTCACGCCGGGACAGGCTATGGCTACACCTTC
CSVHAGTGYGYTF
>TRBJ1-6|TRBV4-1|NA|NA
TGCGCCAGCAGCCAAGACGGGGTAAGGTCACCCCTCCACTTT
CASSQDGVRSPLHF
>TRBJ2-3|TRBV2|NA|TRBD2
TGTGCCAGCAGGGGGACTAGCGGGGGTATCAAAAGCACAGATACGCAGTATTTT
CASRGTSGGIKSTDTQYF
>TRBJ1-2|TRBV29-1|NA|NA
TGCAGCGGCGGACAGACTCATGGCTACACCTTC
CSGGQTHGYTF
>TRBJ2-1|TRBV11-1|NA|TRBD2
TGTGCCAGCAGCTTAACGAGCGGGGGGGCCCGCGAGCAGTTCTTC
CASSLTSGGAREQFF
>TRBJ1-2|TRBV14|NA|TRBD1
TGTGCCAGCAGCCGTGGGACAGGGGGCCAGGCGGGAGGCTACACCTTC
CASSRGTGGQAGGYTF
>TRBJ2-3|TRBV3-1/TRBV3-2|NA|TRBD2
TGTGCCAGCAGCCAAGATCCTAGCGGGGGGCGACGCACAGATACGCAGTATTTT
CASSQDPSGGRRTDTQYF